A selection of T cell receptor beta chains follows, all from one sample in a study of response to subunit inactivated influenza vaccine. TCRdb fed the RT-PCR reads into MiXCR, producing one record per CDR3 protein. This table has around 150,000 distinct CDR3 sequences, 9.5% to 13% appearing once. The material was non-naive T cells sorted from PBMCs, obtained more than 35 days after vaccination. Every receptor here comes from a man aged 50 to 60 who received an inactivated influenza vaccine. The CDR3 runs from the conserved cysteine through the conserved F or W.

J gene	V gene	CDR3 protein
TRBJ2-7	TRBV7-9	CASSRDRESSYEQYF
TRBJ2-7	TRBV7-2	CASSIKSGRGQEQYF
TRBJ1-2	TRBV4-1	CASSLGEYGYTF
TRBJ2-2	TRBV18	CASSPPERGYNTGELFF
TRBJ2-7	TRBV11-2	CASSLEGSSSYEQYF
TRBJ2-7	TRBV10-3	CAISKAGAEYEQYF
TRBJ2-3	TRBV7-9	CASSSHSDTQYF
TRBJ2-1	TRBV20-1	CSPFMRSSYNEQFF
TRBJ2-3	TRBV4-3	CASSLGDSRGDTQYF
TRBJ2-1	TRBV29-1	CSVVGQGAIYNEQFF
TRBJ2-2	TRBV10-3	CAINKGTGELFF
TRBJ2-2	TRBV12-3/TRBV12-4	CASSSRPGGIGELFF
TRBJ1-2	TRBV28	CASSEQGIGYGYTF
TRBJ2-5	TRBV28	CASSRGQGGETQYF
TRBJ2-3	TRBV20-1	CSATQSRLLVGTDTQYF
TRBJ2-1	TRBV7-2	CASSLQQYNEQFF
TRBJ1-1	TRBV11-2	CASSLLSRGTEAFF
TRBJ2-7	TRBV6-5	CASSYQLGRPEQYF
TRBJ2-1	TRBV5-8	CASTLRAGRDEQFF
TRBJ1-1	TRBV29-1	CSAGDRGEFTEAFF
TRBJ2-7	TRBV7-9	CATGRSSYEQYF
TRBJ2-2	TRBV4-3	CASSQDGISGNTGELFF
TRBJ2-1	TRBV7-3	CASSLSSPNEQFF
TRBJ2-7	TRBV25-1	CASSDLSGGGYEQYF
TRBJ1-2	TRBV27	CASSLNGYPYGYTF
TRBJ1-3	TRBV20-1	CSAWDIAGNTIYF
TRBJ2-2	TRBV7-6	CASSWAGDTGELFF
TRBJ2-3	TRBV20-1	CSARGTSGGITDTQYF
TRBJ2-3	TRBV20-1	CSARTTWLSTDTQYF
TRBJ2-7	TRBV7-9	CASSHYPVYEQYF
TRBJ2-3	TRBV20-1	CSAREALVADTQYF
TRBJ2-3	TRBV3-1	CASSQVRGLNTDTQYF
TRBJ2-7	TRBV4-2	CASGRDRGIGSSYEQYF
TRBJ1-2	TRBV11-2	CASSPGQYGYTF
TRBJ2-7	TRBV4-3	CASSQGAPYEQYF
TRBJ2-4	TRBV11-2	CASQRGQKNIQYF
TRBJ2-5	TRBV10-3	CAISESSLAGIPLRETQYF
TRBJ2-5	TRBV28	CASRPRGSLLQETQYF
TRBJ2-7	TRBV7-9	CASSLVARGYEQYF
TRBJ2-3	TRBV20-1	CSARDPPDTQYF
TRBJ1-1	TRBV20-1	CSARGEDRRTRAFF
TRBJ1-5	TRBV6-2/TRBV6-3	CASTSDRGGNQPQHF